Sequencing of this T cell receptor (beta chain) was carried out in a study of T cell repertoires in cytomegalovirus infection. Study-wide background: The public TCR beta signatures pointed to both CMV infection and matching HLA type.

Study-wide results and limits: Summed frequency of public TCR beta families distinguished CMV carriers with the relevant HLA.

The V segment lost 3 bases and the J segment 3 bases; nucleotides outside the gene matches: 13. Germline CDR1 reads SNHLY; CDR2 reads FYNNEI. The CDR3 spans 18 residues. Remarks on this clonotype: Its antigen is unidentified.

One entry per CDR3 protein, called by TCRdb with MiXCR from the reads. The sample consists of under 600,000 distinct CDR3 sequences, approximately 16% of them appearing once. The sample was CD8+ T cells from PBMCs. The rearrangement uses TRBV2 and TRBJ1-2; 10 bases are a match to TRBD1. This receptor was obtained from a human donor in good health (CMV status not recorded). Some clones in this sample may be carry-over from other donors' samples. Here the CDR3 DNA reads TGTGCCAGCAGTGAGAGGGAGGTCCGGGACAGGGGCCACTATGGCTACACCTTC. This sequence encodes CASSEREVRDRGHYGYTF.